Here is one T cell receptor (beta chain) with its context. Its antigen is undetermined. These data come from a study of OX40 agonist ivuxolimab in advanced cancers. Whole-study context: A male proportion of just over 80% was recorded, with mean age approximately 60 years and range roughly 23 to 85.

The ends lost 3 bases at V and 7 bases at J; junction bases unmatched: 5. There are 14 residues in the CDR3. CDR1 is MGHRA, CDR2 YSYEKL, per germline. Assay used: immunoSEQ multiplex PCR; TCRdb lists only in-frame clones, some missing. The sample contains about 14,000 clones, roughly 77% of which appear only once. The study's findings and limits: Compared with CD4+, CD8+ T cells on average had more expanded clones. Nonresponders, in some cases, also had low normalized T-cell clonal expansion.

This material consisted of CD4+ or CD8+ T cells sorted from blood, taken in a trial of the OX40 agonist ivuxolimab. The sequence was collected from an adult with an advanced solid tumor such as melanoma, head and neck, liver or kidney cancer. The chain carries TRBV4-1 and TRBJ2-2, with 7 nucleotides matching TRBD1. The CDR3 is CASSQVQGDGELFF. CDR3 sequence (DNA): TGCGCCAGCAGCCAGGTTCAGGGGGACGGGGAGCTGTTTTTT.